One sample yielded the 21 T cell receptor beta chains listed below, sequenced in a study of identical twins (dated by TCRdb to 2015 to 2016). The library was produced with 5' RACE. The data were produced on an Illumina HiSeq 2000. TCRdb's own reprocessing of the public reads used fastp at Q25 and MiXCR and kept productive beta chains. Rows with one shared CDR3 protein collapse into an entry with the most common genes and DNA. For this sample there are 18,000 or so distinct CDR3 sequences; approximately 70% appear just once. The ten largest clonotypes hold 5.5% to 6% of the sample. Specimen: memory (CD45RO+) T cells sorted from blood. This sample's cell subset or site label indicates: CD45RO+ enriched T cells. These receptors were obtained from a woman aged 18 to 35 in good health. This table probably holds off-target reads from a library built for another chain.

This chain's CDR3 is CASSPWDTQYF. CDR3 nucleotides: TGTGCCAGCTCCCCGTGGGATACGCAGTATTTT. This chain links TRBV18 with TRBJ2-3; D ambiguous. Germline values: CDR1 KGHSH, CDR2 LQKENI. The CDR3 extends over 11 amino acids. Trimming took 6 bases from V and 6 from J, leaving 7 bases between them. Drawing the rest from reference TRBV18 and TRBJ2-3, the complete variable domain is NAGVMQNPRHLVRRRGQEARLRCSPMKGHSHVYWYRQLPEEGLKFMVYLQKENIIDESGMPKERFSAEFPKEGPSILRIQQVVRGDSAAYFCASSPWDTQYFGPGTRLTVL.

The chain couples TRBV10-3 to TRBJ2-4; possibly TRBD1 for D (5 bases). Germline-derived CDR1 and CDR2 are ENHRY and SYGVKD. Trimming removed 8 bases from V and 5 bases from J, with 19 bases in between. This CDR3 is 15 amino acids long. The DNA of the CDR3 is TGTGCCATCTCCCCCGGCATGGACACCGAAAACATTCAGTACTTC. It yields the protein CAISPGMDTENIQYF.

J is TRBJ2-7 and V is TRBV4-1, with D unclear. The CDR3 spans 13 residues. Trimming cost V 1 base and J 9 bases, with 13 bases left between them. The germline gives CDR1 MGHRA, CDR2 YSYEKL. The CDR3 nucleotides are TGCGCCAGCAGCCAAGTACAAGGGCCCAGGCAGTACTTC. It specifies CASSQVQGPRQYF.

The rearrangement uses TRBV18 and TRBJ2-1; 9 bases align to TRBD2. The germline V gene has CDR1 KGHSH and CDR2 LQKENI. J gave up 8 bases and V 7 bases, and 9 bases lay outside the gene matches. CDR3 length: 14 residues. The CDR3 is CASFSGRLGDEQFF. The CDR3 DNA is TGTGCCAGCTTCAGCGGGAGGCTTGGCGATGAGCAGTTCTTC. The whole variable domain, filled in from reference TRBV18 and TRBJ2-1, reads NAGVMQNPRHLVRRRGQEARLRCSPMKGHSHVYWYRQLPEEGLKFMVYLQKENIIDESGMPKERFSAEFPKEGPSILRIQQVVRGDSAAYFCASFSGRLGDEQFFGPGTRLTVL.

The chain is built from TRBV28 and TRBJ1-2; D call uncertain. Trimming stripped 7 bases from V and 7 bases from J, with 10 bases between. In germline, CDR1 is MDHEN, CDR2 SYDVKM. This CDR3 contains 11 residues. The CDR3 nucleotides read TGTGCCAGCAAGGAGGGAGGTGGCTACACCTTC. Translation gives CASKEGGGYTF.

The chain combines TRBV5-4 with TRBJ2-3; TRBD1 matches 12 bases. This CDR3 has 14 residues. Unmatched junction bases numbered 6, after V lost 10 bases and J lost 3 bases. Germline CDR1 reads SGHNT; CDR2 reads YYREEE (reference sequence). The CDR3 DNA follows: TGTGCCCTAAGGGACAGGGGGCTGACAGATACGCAGTATTTT. Its protein is CALRDRGLTDTQYF.

The table lists this clonotype with a few counts. This chain uses TRBV2 with TRBJ2-1; 11 bases map to TRBD2. V was clipped by 10 bases and J by 4 bases; unmatched bases: 6. In germline, CDR1 is SNHLY, CDR2 FYNNEI. The CDR3 has 14 residues. The CDR3: CATTGTSGYNEQFF. The CDR3 DNA sequence: TGTGCCACCACCGGGACTAGCGGTTACAATGAGCAGTTCTTC.

The V and J genes are TRBV29-1 and TRBJ2-3, with 10 bases identical to TRBD2. V was pared by 4 bases and J by 6 bases, with 4 bases of the junction left unmatched. This CDR3 has 13 residues. CDR1 and CDR2 from the germline V gene are SQVTM and ANQGSEA. The CDR3 nucleotides read TGCAGCGTTGCTAGCGGGAGTAGGGATACGCAGTATTTT. Its protein product is CSVASGSRDTQYF.

The sample holds a few counts of this clonotype. A junction end diverges from the germline sequence, so it may reflect a read error. This chain connects TRBV7-2 to TRBJ2-1; D may correspond to TRBD1 or TRBD2 (5 bases each). The length of the CDR3 is 14 residues. In germline, CDR1 is SGHTA, CDR2 FQGNSA. The CDR3 DNA sequence: TGTGCCAGTCGGGGACGGGAAGGGCTTAATGAGCAGTTTTTC. Translation: CASRGREGLNEQFF.

The chain employs TRBV12-5 and TRBJ2-7; either TRBD1 or TRBD2 may fit D (5 bases each). The CDR3 contains 14 residues. Trimming cost V 6 bases and J 2 bases, with 14 bases left between them. CDR1 is LGHNT and CDR2 is FRNRAP in the germline V gene. The CDR3 bases are TGTGCTAGTGGCCCCCGGGACGGAACCTACGAGCAGTACTTC. Amino acids: CASGPRDGTYEQYF.

The gene calls are TRBV5-1 and TRBJ2-2; a weak D match, TRBD1 (6 bases). V lost 3 bases to trimming and J lost 3 bases, with 9 bases between them. The CDR3 loop spans 14 amino acids. The germline V gene has CDR1 SGHRS and CDR2 YFSETQ. CDR3 in DNA: TGCGCCAGCAGCTCAGGGGTAGACACCGGGGAGCTGTTTTTT. It specifies CASSSGVDTGELFF.

The chain combines TRBV7-2 with TRBJ2-7; a possible D gene is TRBD1 (5 bases). V shed 5 bases and J shed 4 bases, with 9 bases lying between them. This CDR3 region has 12 residues. Germline-derived CDR1 and CDR2 are SGHTA and FQGNSA. CDR3 sequence: CASSLQGYEQYF. The CDR3 DNA sequence: TGTGCCAGCAGCCTGCAGGGATACGAGCAGTACTTC.

Here the CDR3 DNA reads TGTGCCAGTAGTTTCCAGGGAGGCAATGAGCAGTTCTTC. As protein: CASSFQGGNEQFF. V is TRBV19 and J is TRBJ2-1, with D perhaps matching TRBD2 (6 bases). Germline V lookup: CDR1 LNHDA, CDR2 SQIVND (reference sequence). V lost 5 bases, J lost 6 bases, and 11 bases lay in between. This CDR3 has 13 amino acids.

The chain has TRBV6-2 or TRBV6-3 and TRBJ1-2; no definite D call. The CDR3 runs 14 residues. The germline V and J ends were trimmed by 6 bases and 0 bases, with 11 bases remaining between them. Per germline, CDR1 MNHEY and CDR2 SVGEGT. The CDR3 coding sequence is TGTGCCAGCAGCATCGATTTAGCTAACTATGGCTACACCTTC. This codes for CASSIDLANYGYTF.

V and J are TRBV12-3 or TRBV12-4 and TRBJ2-7, with a weak D call TRBD1 (6 bases). CDR3 length equals 14 residues. The V end was cut by 6 bases, the J end by 2 bases, with 14 bases between. The CDR3: CASRLTGDTYEQYF. CDR3 bases: TGTGCCAGCAGGTTGACAGGCGATACCTACGAGCAGTACTTC.

This sequence joins TRBV7-9 and TRBJ2-7; 14 nucleotides match TRBD2. The CDR3 runs 17 residues. V lost 3 bases to trimming and J lost 3 bases; unmatched junction nucleotides: 7. CDR1 is SEHNR, CDR2 FQNEAQ, per germline (reference sequence). CDR3 bases: TGTGCCAGCAGCTTTGGCCCCGGGACTAGCGGGAGCTACGAGCAGTACTTC. Protein sequence: CASSFGPGTSGSYEQYF.

The chain is built from TRBV5-5 and TRBJ1-1; D gene uncertain. This CDR3 contains 16 residues. The V end was cut by 5 bases, the J end by 1 base, with 18 bases between. Germline-derived CDR1 and CDR2 are SGHKS and YYEKEE (reference sequence). This chain's CDR3 is CASRPLGRTRNTEAFF. The CDR3 DNA reads TGTGCCAGCAGGCCCCTCGGCCGGACCCGGAACACTGAAGCTTTCTTT.

V gene TRBV30 combines with J gene TRBJ1-4, with D unclear. Germline lookup yields CDR1 GTSNPN and CDR2 SVGIG (reference sequence). The CDR3 length is 13 residues. Trimming pared 2 bases from V and 6 bases from J, leaving 10 bases between. For the CDR3, the DNA is TGTGCCTGGAGTAAGCTACCCGATGAAAAACTGTTTTTT. This sequence encodes CAWSKLPDEKLFF. The whole variable domain, remainder taken from reference TRBV30 and TRBJ1-4, is SQTIHQWPATLVQPVGSPLSLECTVEGTSNPNLYWYRQAAGRGLQLLFYSVGIGQISSEVPQNLSASRPQDRQFILSSKKLLLSDSGFYLCAWSKLPDEKLFFGSGTQLSVL.

The rearrangement links TRBV12-3 or TRBV12-4 to TRBJ2-4, with 11 bases that match TRBD1. The CDR3 is 16 amino acids. V lost 3 bases to trimming and J lost 5 bases; unmatched junction nucleotides: 6. DNA for the CDR3: TGTGCCAGCAGTTTGTTTGGGACAGGGGGTCAAAACATTCAGTACTTC. Translated: CASSLFGTGGQNIQYF.

This clonotype was counted between two and nine times. The CDR3 reads CSARDLRGNNEQFF. Written as DNA, the CDR3 is TGCAGTGCTAGAGATCTTCGGGGAAACAATGAGCAGTTCTTC. The chain has TRBV20-1 and TRBJ2-1; tentatively, D is TRBD2 (5 bases). Trimming cost V 0 bases and J 5 bases, with 11 bases left between them. The CDR3 consists of 14 residues. The germline V gene has CDR1 DFQATT and CDR2 SNEGSKA (reference sequence).

The chain joins TRBV29-1 to TRBJ2-7, with D unresolved. The V end was cut by 2 bases, the J end by 3 bases, with 5 bases between. The CDR3 contains 11 residues. Germline V gives CDR1 SQVTM, CDR2 ANQGSEA. The CDR3 sequence: CSVEYSYEQYF. As DNA, the CDR3 is TGCAGCGTTGAATACAGCTACGAGCAGTACTTC.